The sample holds one count of the clone carrying this T cell receptor (beta chain). Trimming took off 4 bases at V and 7 bases at J, with 17 bases between the two ends. Germline V CDR1 and CDR2: SGHVS, FQNEAQ. The CDR3 sequence is 15 residues long. The data are from a study of blood T cell repertoires in COVID-19. Across the whole study: Sample material is recorded as cDNA or gDNA derived from T cells, B-cell-depleted T cells, or PBMCs.

Original handling: Using reference gene primer amplification, nucleated cell counts were estimated. Some clones are missing from TCRdb's copy, which holds only in-frame ones; the method was immunoSEQ multiplex PCR. For V, J and clone size, that table is used; D and trimming come from the DNA. The table includes fewer than 200,000 clones, approximately 82% detected once. Individuals aged roughly 18 to 100 years were recruited from about two dozen US areas. Assignment of participants to cohorts was predicated upon participant-reported clinical history. The sequenced sample was PBMCs or T cells enriched from blood (not recorded which). This receptor was identified in a woman aged 50 to 60 who had recovered from COVID-19. The chain joins TRBV7-8 to TRBJ1-5; TRBD1 is a possible D gene (5 bases). In DNA form, the CDR3 reads TGTGCCAGCAGCTCCAGTCCCGACAGTCACCAGCCCCAGCATTTT. Its protein is CASSSSPDSHQPQHF.